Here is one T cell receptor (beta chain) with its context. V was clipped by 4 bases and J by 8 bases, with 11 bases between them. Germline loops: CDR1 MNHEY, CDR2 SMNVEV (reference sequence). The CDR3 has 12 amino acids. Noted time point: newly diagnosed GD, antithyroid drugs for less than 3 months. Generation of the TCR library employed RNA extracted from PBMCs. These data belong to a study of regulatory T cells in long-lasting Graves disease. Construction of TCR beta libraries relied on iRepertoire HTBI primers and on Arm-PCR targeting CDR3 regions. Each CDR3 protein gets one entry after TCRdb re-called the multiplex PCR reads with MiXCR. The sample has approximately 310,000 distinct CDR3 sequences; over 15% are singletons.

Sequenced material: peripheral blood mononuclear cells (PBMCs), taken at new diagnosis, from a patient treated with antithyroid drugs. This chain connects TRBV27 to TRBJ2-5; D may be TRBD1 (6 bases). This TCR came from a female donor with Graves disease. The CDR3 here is CASSSPQGTQYF. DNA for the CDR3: TGTGCCAGCAGTTCCCCACAGGGTACCCAGTACTTC.